This entry describes one T cell receptor (beta chain). This sample is drawn from a study of control samples from healthy donors and cancer patients. This CDR3 is built from 15 residues. The V and J ends lost 6 bases and 2 bases respectively, with 15 bases between them. The V gene's germline CDR1 is LGHNT and CDR2 FRNRAP. Sequenced by immunoSEQ multiplex PCR; TCRdb stores in-frame clones only, minus some. The sample comprises about 160,000 clones, approximately 96% of which are singletons, and over 6.5% rests with the top ten. This chain links TRBV12-5 with TRBJ2-3; the D gene could be TRBD1 or TRBD2 (5 bases each). The sequence derives from a woman in her 40s in good health. Sequenced sample: blood. CDR3 sequence (DNA): TGTGCTAGTGGCCAGGGACGGCTTACCACAGATACGCAGTATTTT. Translated: CASGQGRLTTDTQYF. The variable domain in full, with the rest retrieved from reference TRBV12-5 and TRBJ2-3, is DARVTQTPRHKVTEMGQEVTMRCQPILGHNTVFWYRQTMMQGLELLAYFRNRAPLDDSGMPKDRFSAEMPDATLATLKIQPSEPRDSAVYFCASGQGRLTTDTQYFGPGTRLTVL.